The 9 T cell receptor beta chains listed next were all sequenced from one sample in a study of T-cell memory formation after mild COVID-19. TCRdb used MiXCR to reprocess the 5' RACE reads, holding one entry per CDR3 protein. The sample holds about 400,000 distinct CDR3 sequences; 24% are singletons and the top ten take 8.5% to 10%. Sequencing input: PBMCs or a T cell subset sorted from them (not recorded which). The receptors shown here come from an adult woman who had mild COVID-19 (a few samples of this study predate the infection). Cell type and time point are not known.

V gene TRBV6-5 combines with J gene TRBJ1-2; D is ambiguous. CDR3 length: 13 amino acids. Trimming removed 6 bases at V and 1 base at J, with 9 bases between. Looked up from germline, CDR1 is MNHEY and CDR2 is SVGAGI. CDR3 protein: CASSFDGNYGYTF. The CDR3 coding sequence is TGTGCCAGCAGCTTCGACGGTAACTATGGCTACACCTTC.

The V gene is TRBV6-1, the J gene TRBJ1-3; TRBD1 agrees at 7 bases. Germline trimming cut 2 bases from V and 2 bases from J; bases unmatched to any gene: 6. The CDR3 totals 16 residues. The germline CDR1 and CDR2 sequences are MNHNS and SASEGT. This chain's CDR3 is CASSEREGATGNTIYF. CDR3 nucleotide sequence: TGTGCCAGCAGTGAACGGGAGGGGGCCACTGGAAACACCATATATTTT.

This clonotype was counted only a few times. The J gene is TRBJ2-3, the V gene TRBV7-6; D unresolved. The germline gives CDR1 SGHVS, CDR2 FNYEAQ. V was trimmed by 2 bases and J by 6 bases, leaving 9 bases between them. The CDR3 has 13 amino acids. The CDR3 is CASSLNHMDTQYF. The DNA for the CDR3 is TGTGCCAGCAGCTTAAATCACATGGATACGCAGTATTTT.

V usage is TRBV12-3 or TRBV12-4 and J usage is TRBJ2-1; D call uncertain. This CDR3 has 13 amino acids. The V and J ends lost 5 bases and 3 bases respectively, with 8 bases between them. The CDR3 loop reads CASSPLDYNEQFF. CDR3 DNA: TGTGCCAGCAGTCCACTGGACTACAATGAGCAGTTCTTC.

This clonotype came up a few times. The gene calls are TRBV19 and TRBJ2-7; weak D call: TRBD1 (5 bases). Trimming left V 3 bases short and J 2 bases short, with 8 bases between. CDR1 LNHDA and CDR2 SQIVND come from the germline V gene (reference sequence). This CDR3 spans 13 amino acids. CDR3 region: CASSMAGPYEQYF. The DNA of the CDR3 is TGTGCCAGTAGTATGGCAGGGCCCTACGAGCAGTACTTC.

This clonotype has just a few counts. The chain combines TRBV20-1 with TRBJ2-3; D remains ambiguous. The germline V gene has CDR1 DFQATT and CDR2 SNEGSKA (reference sequence). The CDR3 is 11 amino acids. The V and J ends lost 3 bases and 9 bases respectively, with 10 bases between them. CDR3 protein: CSASTGSTQYF. CDR3 DNA: TGCAGTGCTAGTACCGGCTCGACGCAGTATTTT.

The chain couples TRBV12-3 or TRBV12-4 to TRBJ2-5; 12 bases map to TRBD2. The CDR3 extends over 15 amino acids. The junction had 8 bases not matched to a gene; V was cut back by 4 bases and J by 8 bases. This CDR3 is CASSYGLAGSFTQYF. CDR3 nucleotides: TGTGCCAGCAGTTACGGACTAGCGGGATCTTTTACCCAGTACTTC.

The CDR3 nucleotides are TGCGCCAGCAGCCCCCGCTCCAAAGAGACCCAGTACTTC. This encodes CASSPRSKETQYF. The V gene is TRBV4-1, the J gene TRBJ2-5, with D uncertain. Trimming took 4 bases from V and 3 from J, leaving 9 bases between them. Per germline, CDR1 MGHRA and CDR2 YSYEKL. This CDR3 spans 13 amino acids.

This chain connects TRBV6-5 to TRBJ1-6; maybe TRBD1 (5 bases). The length of the CDR3 is 15 residues. Per the germline V gene, CDR1 is MNHEY and CDR2 is SVGAGI. V gave up 2 bases and J gave up 7 bases, with 12 bases separating them. CDR3 in DNA: TGTGCCAGCAGTTACGGGCAGGGTCCCAATTCACCCCTCCACTTT. It specifies CASSYGQGPNSPLHF.